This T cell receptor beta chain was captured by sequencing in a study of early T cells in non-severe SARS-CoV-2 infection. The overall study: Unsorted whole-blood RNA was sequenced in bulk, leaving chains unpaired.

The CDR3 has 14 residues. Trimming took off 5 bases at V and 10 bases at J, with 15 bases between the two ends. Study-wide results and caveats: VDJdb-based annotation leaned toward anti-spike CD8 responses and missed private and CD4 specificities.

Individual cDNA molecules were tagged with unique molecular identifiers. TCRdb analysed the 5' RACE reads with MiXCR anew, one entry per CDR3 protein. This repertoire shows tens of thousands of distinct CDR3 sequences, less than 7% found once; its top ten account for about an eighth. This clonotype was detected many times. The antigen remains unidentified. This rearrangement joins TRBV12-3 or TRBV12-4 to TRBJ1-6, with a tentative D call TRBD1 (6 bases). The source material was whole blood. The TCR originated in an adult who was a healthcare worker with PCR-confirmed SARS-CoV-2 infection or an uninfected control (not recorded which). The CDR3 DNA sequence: TGTGCCAGCAGTGATTCCGGGACACTATCACCCCTCCACTTT. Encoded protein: CASSDSGTLSPLHF.